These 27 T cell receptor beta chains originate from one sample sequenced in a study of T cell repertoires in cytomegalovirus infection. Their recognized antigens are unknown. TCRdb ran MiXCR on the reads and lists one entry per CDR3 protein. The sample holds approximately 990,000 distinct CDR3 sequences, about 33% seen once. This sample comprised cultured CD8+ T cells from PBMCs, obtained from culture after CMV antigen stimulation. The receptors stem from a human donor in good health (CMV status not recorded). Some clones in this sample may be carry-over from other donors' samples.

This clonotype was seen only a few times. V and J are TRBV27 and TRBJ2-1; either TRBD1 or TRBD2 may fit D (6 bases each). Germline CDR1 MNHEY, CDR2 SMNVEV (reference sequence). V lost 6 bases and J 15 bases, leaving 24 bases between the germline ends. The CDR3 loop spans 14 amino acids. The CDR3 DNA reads TGTGCCAGCAGAATTCGTGTCGACGGGGGCGGATGGTTCTTC. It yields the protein CASRIRVDGGGWFF.

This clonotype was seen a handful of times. The CDR3 loop reads CASSPGGATGELFF. The CDR3 DNA is TGTGCCAGCAGCCCCGGTGGGGCCACCGGGGAGCTGTTTTTT. This rearrangement joins TRBV5-4 to TRBJ2-2; D might be TRBD1 (5 bases). The ends were cut back, 4 bases at V and 4 bases at J, with 11 bases in the middle. Germline-derived CDR1 and CDR2 are SGHNT and YYREEE (reference sequence). The length of the CDR3 is 14 residues.

The CDR3 DNA reads TGTGCCAGCAACAGGGTAACGGACTATGGCTACACCTTC. Amino acid sequence: CASNRVTDYGYTF. This sequence joins TRBV12-3 or TRBV12-4 and TRBJ1-2; D possibly corresponds to TRBD1 (6 bases). The CDR3 length is 13 residues. Trimming took 7 bases from V and 3 from J, leaving 12 bases between them.

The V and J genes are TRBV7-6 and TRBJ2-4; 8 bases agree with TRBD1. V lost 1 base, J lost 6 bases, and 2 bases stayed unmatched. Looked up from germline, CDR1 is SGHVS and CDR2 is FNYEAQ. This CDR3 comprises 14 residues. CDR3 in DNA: TGTGCCAGCAGCTTAGACCAGGGGGCAAACATTCAGTACTTC. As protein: CASSLDQGANIQYF.

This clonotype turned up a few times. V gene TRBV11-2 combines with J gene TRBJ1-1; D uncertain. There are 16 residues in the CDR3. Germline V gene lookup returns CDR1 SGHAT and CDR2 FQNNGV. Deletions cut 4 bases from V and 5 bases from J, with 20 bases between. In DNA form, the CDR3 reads TGTGCCAGCAGCTCCGCGGCCCTAGTGAAGGGAACTGAAGCTTTCTTT. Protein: CASSSAALVKGTEAFF.

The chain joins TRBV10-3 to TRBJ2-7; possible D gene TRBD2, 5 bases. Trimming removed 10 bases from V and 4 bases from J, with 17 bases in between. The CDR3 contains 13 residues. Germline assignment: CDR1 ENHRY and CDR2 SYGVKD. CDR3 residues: CATFDGGAYEQYF. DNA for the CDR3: TGTGCCACCTTCGATGGAGGCGCGTACGAGCAGTACTTC.

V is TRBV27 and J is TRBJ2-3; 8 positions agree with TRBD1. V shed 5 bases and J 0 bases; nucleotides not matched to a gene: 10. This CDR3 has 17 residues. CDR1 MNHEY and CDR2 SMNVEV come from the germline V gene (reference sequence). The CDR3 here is CASSPRTGRFSTDTQYF. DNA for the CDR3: TGTGCCAGCAGTCCACGGACAGGGAGGTTTAGCACAGATACGCAGTATTTT.

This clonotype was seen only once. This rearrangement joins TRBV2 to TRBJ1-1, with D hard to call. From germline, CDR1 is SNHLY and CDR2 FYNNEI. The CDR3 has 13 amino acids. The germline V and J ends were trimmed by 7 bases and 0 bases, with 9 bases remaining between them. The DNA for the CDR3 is TGTGCCAGCACTCTGACCTTGAACACTGAAGCTTTCTTT. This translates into CASTLTLNTEAFF.

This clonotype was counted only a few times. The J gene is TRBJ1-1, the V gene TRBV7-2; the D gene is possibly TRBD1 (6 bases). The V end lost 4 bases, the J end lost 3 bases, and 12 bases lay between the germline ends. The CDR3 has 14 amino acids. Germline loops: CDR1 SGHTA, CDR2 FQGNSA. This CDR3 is CASSSTGRHTEAFF. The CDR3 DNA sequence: TGTGCCAGCAGCTCGACAGGTCGCCACACTGAAGCTTTCTTT.

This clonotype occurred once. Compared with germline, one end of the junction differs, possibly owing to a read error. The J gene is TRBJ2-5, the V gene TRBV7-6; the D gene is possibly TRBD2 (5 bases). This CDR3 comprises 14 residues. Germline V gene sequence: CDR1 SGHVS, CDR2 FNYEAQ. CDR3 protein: CVSSLGLVQETQYF. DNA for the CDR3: TGTGTCAGCAGCTTAGGACTGGTCCAAGAGACCCAGTACTTC.

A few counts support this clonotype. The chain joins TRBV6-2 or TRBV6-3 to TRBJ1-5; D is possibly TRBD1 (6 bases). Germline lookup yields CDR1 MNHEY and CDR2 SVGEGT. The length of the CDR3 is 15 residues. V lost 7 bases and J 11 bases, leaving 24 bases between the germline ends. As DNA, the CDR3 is TGTGCCAGCACCTCCGGGACCGAATACCCAGGGGCCCAGCATTTT. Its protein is CASTSGTEYPGAQHF.

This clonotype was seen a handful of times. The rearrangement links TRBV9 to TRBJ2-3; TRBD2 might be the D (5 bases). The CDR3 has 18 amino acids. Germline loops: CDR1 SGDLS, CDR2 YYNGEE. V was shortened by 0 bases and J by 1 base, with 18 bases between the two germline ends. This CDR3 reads CASSVGSLDSEGTDTQYF. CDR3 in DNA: TGTGCCAGCAGCGTAGGCTCTTTGGACTCCGAGGGCACAGATACGCAGTATTTT. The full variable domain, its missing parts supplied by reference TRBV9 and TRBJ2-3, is DSGVTQTPKHLITATGQRVTLRCSPRSGDLSVYWYQQSLDQGLQFLIQYYNGEERAKGNILERFSAQQFPDLHSELNLSSLELGDSALYFCASSVGSLDSEGTDTQYFGPGTRLTVL.

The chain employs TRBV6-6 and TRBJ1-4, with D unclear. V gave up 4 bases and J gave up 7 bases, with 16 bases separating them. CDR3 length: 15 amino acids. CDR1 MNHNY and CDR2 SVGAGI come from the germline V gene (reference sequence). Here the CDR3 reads CASSSKTGGGEKLFF. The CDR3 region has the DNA TGTGCCAGCAGTTCTAAAACGGGCGGTGGTGAAAAACTGTTTTTT.

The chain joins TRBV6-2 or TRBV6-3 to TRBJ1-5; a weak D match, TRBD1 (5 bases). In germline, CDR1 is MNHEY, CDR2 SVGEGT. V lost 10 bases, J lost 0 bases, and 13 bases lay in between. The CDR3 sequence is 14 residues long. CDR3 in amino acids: CATLDTTSNQPQHF. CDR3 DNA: TGTGCCACTTTGGACACGACTAGCAATCAGCCCCAGCATTTT.

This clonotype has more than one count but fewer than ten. The CDR3 DNA sequence: TGTGCCAGCAGCTTTTCTGCCGAGCCCCAGCATTTT. Encoded protein: CASSFSAEPQHF. This sequence joins TRBV7-9 and TRBJ1-5; D remains unclear. CDR3 length: 12 amino acids. Per germline, CDR1 SEHNR and CDR2 FQNEAQ (reference sequence). V lost 3 bases and J 8 bases, leaving 8 bases between the germline ends.

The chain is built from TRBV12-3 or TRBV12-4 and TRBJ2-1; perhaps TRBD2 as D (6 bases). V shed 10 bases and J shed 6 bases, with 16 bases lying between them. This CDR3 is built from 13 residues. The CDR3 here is CATRRAGPNEQFF. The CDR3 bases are TGTGCCACCCGGAGGGCAGGTCCCAATGAGCAGTTCTTC.

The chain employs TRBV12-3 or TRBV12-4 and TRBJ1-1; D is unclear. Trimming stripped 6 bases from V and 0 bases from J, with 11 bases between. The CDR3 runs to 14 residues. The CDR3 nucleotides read TGTGCCAGCAGAAACTACAGTGTGAACACTGAAGCTTTCTTT. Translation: CASRNYSVNTEAFF.

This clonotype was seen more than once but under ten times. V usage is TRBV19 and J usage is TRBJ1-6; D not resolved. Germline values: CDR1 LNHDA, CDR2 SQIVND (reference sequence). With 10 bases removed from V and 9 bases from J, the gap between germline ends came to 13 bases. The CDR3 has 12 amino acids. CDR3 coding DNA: TGTGCCACCCGAGATGGTGGTTCACCCCTCCACTTT. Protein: CATRDGGSPLHF.

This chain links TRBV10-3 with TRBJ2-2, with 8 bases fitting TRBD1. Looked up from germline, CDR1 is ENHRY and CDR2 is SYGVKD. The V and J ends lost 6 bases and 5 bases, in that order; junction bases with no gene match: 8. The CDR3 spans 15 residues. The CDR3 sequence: CAIRDPGGGTGELFF. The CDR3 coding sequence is TGTGCCATCAGAGATCCAGGGGGCGGGACCGGGGAGCTGTTTTTT.

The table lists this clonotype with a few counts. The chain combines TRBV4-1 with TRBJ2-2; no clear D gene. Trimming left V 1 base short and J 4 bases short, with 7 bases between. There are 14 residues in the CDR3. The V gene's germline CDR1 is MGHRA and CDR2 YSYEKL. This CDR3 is CASSQAPITGELFF. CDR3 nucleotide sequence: TGCGCCAGCAGCCAAGCCCCCATCACCGGGGAGCTGTTTTTT.

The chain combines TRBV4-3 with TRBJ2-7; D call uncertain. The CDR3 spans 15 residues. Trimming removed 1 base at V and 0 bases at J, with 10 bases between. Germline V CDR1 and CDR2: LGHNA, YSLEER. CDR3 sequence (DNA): TGCGCCAGCAGCCAAGGCGACGAAAGCTCCTACGAGCAGTACTTC. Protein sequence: CASSQGDESSYEQYF.

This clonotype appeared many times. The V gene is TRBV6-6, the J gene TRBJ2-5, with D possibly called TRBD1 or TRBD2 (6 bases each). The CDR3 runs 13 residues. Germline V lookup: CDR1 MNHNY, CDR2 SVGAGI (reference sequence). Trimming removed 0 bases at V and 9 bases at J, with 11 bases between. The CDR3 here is CASSYSNREAQYF. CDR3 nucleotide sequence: TGTGCCAGCAGTTACTCGAACAGGGAGGCCCAGTACTTC.

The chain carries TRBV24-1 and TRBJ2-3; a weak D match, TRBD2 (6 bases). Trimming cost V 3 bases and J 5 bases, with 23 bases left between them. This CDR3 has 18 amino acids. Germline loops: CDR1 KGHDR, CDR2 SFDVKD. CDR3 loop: CATSDVSSGEINIDTQYF. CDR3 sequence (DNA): TGTGCCACCAGTGATGTGAGTTCGGGGGAGATCAATATAGATACGCAGTATTTT.

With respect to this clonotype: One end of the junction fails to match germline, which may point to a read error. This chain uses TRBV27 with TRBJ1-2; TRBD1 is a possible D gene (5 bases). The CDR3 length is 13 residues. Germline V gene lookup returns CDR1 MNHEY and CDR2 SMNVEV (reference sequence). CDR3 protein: CASNLSGSYGYTF. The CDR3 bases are TGTGCCAGCAATTTATCAGGGAGCTATGGCTACACCTTC.

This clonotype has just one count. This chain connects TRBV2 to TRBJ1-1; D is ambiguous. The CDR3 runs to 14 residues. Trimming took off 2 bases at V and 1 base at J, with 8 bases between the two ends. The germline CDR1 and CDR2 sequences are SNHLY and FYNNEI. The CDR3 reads CASSELVENTEAFF. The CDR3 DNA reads TGTGCCAGCAGTGAATTGGTAGAGAACACTGAAGCTTTCTTT.

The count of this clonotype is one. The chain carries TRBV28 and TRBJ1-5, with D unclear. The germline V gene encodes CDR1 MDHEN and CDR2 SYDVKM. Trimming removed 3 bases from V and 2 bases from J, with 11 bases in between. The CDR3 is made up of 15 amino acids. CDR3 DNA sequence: TGTGCCAGCAGTTTGGTACACGGTCGCAATCAGCCCCAGCATTTT. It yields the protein CASSLVHGRNQPQHF.

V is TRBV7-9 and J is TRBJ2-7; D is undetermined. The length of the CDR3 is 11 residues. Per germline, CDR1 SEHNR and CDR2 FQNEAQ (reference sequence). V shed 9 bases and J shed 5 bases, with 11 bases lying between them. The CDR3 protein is CASGQSNEQYF. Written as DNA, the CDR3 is TGTGCCAGTGGCCAAAGCAACGAGCAGTACTTC.